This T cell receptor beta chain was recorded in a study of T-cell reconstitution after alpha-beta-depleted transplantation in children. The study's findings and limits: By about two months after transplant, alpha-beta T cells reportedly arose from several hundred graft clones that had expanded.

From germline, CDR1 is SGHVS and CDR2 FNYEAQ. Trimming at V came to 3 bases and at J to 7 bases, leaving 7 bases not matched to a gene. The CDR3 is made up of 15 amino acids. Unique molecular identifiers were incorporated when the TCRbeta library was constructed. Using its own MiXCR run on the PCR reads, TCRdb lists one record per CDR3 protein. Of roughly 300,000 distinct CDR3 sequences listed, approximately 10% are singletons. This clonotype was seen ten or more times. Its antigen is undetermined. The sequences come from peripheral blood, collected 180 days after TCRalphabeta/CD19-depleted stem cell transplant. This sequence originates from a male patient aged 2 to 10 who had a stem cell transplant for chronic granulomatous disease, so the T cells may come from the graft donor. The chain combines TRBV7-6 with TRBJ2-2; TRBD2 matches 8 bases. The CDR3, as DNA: TGTGCCAGCAGCTTCCGGCGGGAGGTACTCGGGGAGCTGTTTTTT. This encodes CASSFRREVLGELFF.